This record looks at one T cell receptor beta chain sequence and its context. Its specificity is not known. This record belongs to a study of T-cell reconstitution after alpha-beta-depleted transplantation in children. Study observations and caveats: A year post-transplant, T-cell counts and diversity derived mostly from newly produced T cells. Two months or so post-transplant, alpha-beta T cells reportedly derived from several hundred expanded graft clones. At day 60, the high TCRbeta diversity found in some patients originated from recipient T cells and thymic progenitors that had survived.

Trimming shortened V by 0 bases and J by 0 bases, and 11 bases separated the two germline ends. Germline CDR1 reads SNHLY; CDR2 reads FYNNEI. The CDR3 has 17 amino acids. TCRbeta library construction was performed incorporating unique molecular identifiers. TCRdb ran MiXCR on the PCR reads and lists one entry per CDR3 protein. Seen here are under 750,000 distinct CDR3 sequences, 20% to 25% observed once, and the top ten hold around 14%. Sequencing was performed on PBMCs, mostly from graft donor cells, taken 360 days after TCRalphabeta/CD19-depleted stem cell transplant. This chain connects TRBV2 to TRBJ2-2; weak D call: TRBD1 (6 bases). This TCR derives from a boy in the first two years of life who had a stem cell transplant for acute myeloid leukemia, so the T cells may come from the graft donor. The CDR3, as DNA: TGTGCCAGCAGTGAAGCACAGGGTGCCGCGAACACCGGGGAGCTGTTTTTT. This encodes CASSEAQGAANTGELFF.